This T cell receptor (beta chain) comes out of a study of cytomegalovirus exposure and HLA in healthy donors. The study, taken as a whole, reports: Rare sequences made up most TCRs, while some public TCRs were found in many donors.

Note on this clone: Its antigen is currently unknown.

Sequenced by immunoSEQ multiplex PCR; TCRdb stores in-frame clones only, minus some. The sample gives hundreds of thousands of clones, approximately 82% of which show up once; 4.5% to 7% is in the top ten. In germline, CDR1 is MNHEY, CDR2 SMNVEV (reference sequence). The length of the CDR3 is 14 residues. After removal of 6 bases from V and 3 bases from J, the junction contained 4 bases not matched to a gene. This receptor was obtained from a young woman in good health and CMV-seronegative. Sequenced sample: PBMCs. The chain is built from TRBV27 and TRBJ2-7, with 11 bases fitting TRBD1. The CDR3 DNA reads as TGTGCCAGCAGAGGACAGGGGGCAAGCTACGAGCAGTACTTC. Protein product: CASRGQGASYEQYF.